Detailed here is one TCR beta chain. What it binds is unknown. The data belong to a study of cytomegalovirus exposure and HLA in healthy donors. On the study more broadly: The 110 or so validation repertoires used a platform that matched the one used for the roughly 700 first-cohort repertoires, as a later analysis reported. The study's findings and limits: Confirmation was obtained in vitro that a few CMV-associated chains are specific for CMV antigens. TCR clusters originating in the first cohort tended to co-occur in the 120 validation repertoires, according to a later analysis.

Clones were read by immunoSEQ multiplex PCR, and TCRdb kept only the in-frame ones, dropping some. The data show some 170,000 clones, more than 75% seen once. Germline V gives CDR1 MGHRA, CDR2 YSYEKL. The CDR3 covers 16 residues. Trimming left V 0 bases short and J 4 bases short, with 13 bases between. The chain employs TRBV4-1 and TRBJ2-1; perhaps TRBD2 as D (6 bases). The source material was PBMCs. This TCR was sampled from a man aged 18-30 years in good health and CMV-seropositive. CDR3 amino acids: CASSQEGTSSYNEQFF. The CDR3 DNA reads TGCGCCAGCAGCCAAGAAGGCACTAGCAGTTACAATGAGCAGTTCTTC.